These T cell receptor beta chains were read from a single sample in a study of T cell responses to AZD1222 COVID-19 vaccine. Assay: immunoSEQ multiplex PCR; the TCRdb copy retains only in-frame clones and omits some. The sample includes roughly 180,000 clones, over 80% of them seen just once. The sequences come from peripheral blood, collected on day 0 of AZD1222 vaccination. These receptors originate from an adult in good health. Each CDR3 is given with its conserved first and last residue. The order of the fields is J gene, D gene, clone size, V gene, CDR3 DNA, CDR3 protein. D genes are given only for firm matches. Not every row has a clone size; where given, it reads once, few, many or a size class.

TRBJ2-5	.	.	TRBV4-1	TGCGCCAGCAGCCAAGGACTAATACAAGAGACCCAGTACTTC	CASSQGLIQETQYF
TRBJ1-6	.	.	TRBV7-2	TGTGCCAGCAGCTTATATTCCAATTCACCCCTCCACTTT	CASSLYSNSPLHF
TRBJ1-1	.	.	TRBV19	TGTGCCAGTGGGGAGGGCACTGAAGCTTTCTTT	CASGEGTEAFF
TRBJ1-1	.	.	TRBV5-1	TGCGCCAGCAGCTTGGGACTGGGACACGCAGAAGCTTTCTTT	CASSLGLGHAEAFF
TRBJ2-7	.	once	TRBV4-3	TGCGCCAGCAGCCAAGGACTTTTCAGCTCCTACGAGCAGTACTTC	CASSQGLFSSYEQYF
TRBJ2-7	TRBD1	.	TRBV5-4	TGTGCCAGCAGCTTGGACAGGGGGCAGGAGCAGTACTTC	CASSLDRGQEQYF
TRBJ1-5	.	once	TRBV28	TGTGCCAGCAGTTTAAAGATGGGGGGGGGTCAGCCCCAGCATTTT	CASSLKMGGGQPQHF
TRBJ2-3	.	.	TRBV30	TGTGCCTGGAGTGTGCGGGGAACTAGCACAGATACGCAGTATTTT	CAWSVRGTSTDTQYF
TRBJ1-6	.	.	TRBV6-5	TGTGCCAGCAGTAAAAAAACAGGCCCCAATTCACCCCTCCACTTT	CASSKKTGPNSPLHF
TRBJ2-1	.	.	TRBV19	TGTGCCAGTCGCAACTTTTTCATGGGGCATGAGCAGTTCTTC	CASRNFFMGHEQFF
TRBJ1-1	TRBD1	.	TRBV11-3	TGTGCCAGCAGCTTTTCAGGGGGCACTGAAGCTTTCTTT	CASSFSGGTEAFF
TRBJ1-1	.	.	TRBV9	TGTGCCAGCAGCGGCCAAGTGAACACTGAAGCTTTCTTT	CASSGQVNTEAFF
TRBJ1-1	.	.	TRBV6-2/TRBV6-3	TGTGCCAGCAGGCCTTTGAACACTGAAGCTTTCTTT	CASRPLNTEAFF
TRBJ1-1	TRBD1	.	TRBV6-5	TGTGCCAGCAGTTACTATAAGACAGGGTCAGGCACTGAAGCTTTCTTT	CASSYYKTGSGTEAFF
TRBJ2-1	TRBD2	.	TRBV11-2	TGTGCCAGCAGCTTATTTGGCCCTAGCGGATACAATGAGCAGTTCTTC	CASSLFGPSGYNEQFF
TRBJ1-1	.	.	TRBV27	TGTGCCAGCAGTTTATGGGGAGGGGACACTGAAGCTTTCTTT	CASSLWGGDTEAFF
TRBJ1-5	.	.	TRBV18	TGTGCCAGCTCACCCTCAGGGGAGGGACAGCCCCAGCATTTT	CASSPSGEGQPQHF
TRBJ2-5	.	few	TRBV3-1/TRBV3-2	TGTGCCAGCAGCCCCTTTGTAGGGGGGGAGACCCAGTACTTC	CASSPFVGGETQYF
TRBJ1-1	.	.	TRBV20-1	TGCAGTGCTAGATTGAACACTGAAGCTTTCTTT	CSARLNTEAFF
TRBJ2-1	.	.	TRBV19	TGTGCCAGTAGTATTGTGACAAACTCCTACAATGAGCAGTTCTTC	CASSIVTNSYNEQFF